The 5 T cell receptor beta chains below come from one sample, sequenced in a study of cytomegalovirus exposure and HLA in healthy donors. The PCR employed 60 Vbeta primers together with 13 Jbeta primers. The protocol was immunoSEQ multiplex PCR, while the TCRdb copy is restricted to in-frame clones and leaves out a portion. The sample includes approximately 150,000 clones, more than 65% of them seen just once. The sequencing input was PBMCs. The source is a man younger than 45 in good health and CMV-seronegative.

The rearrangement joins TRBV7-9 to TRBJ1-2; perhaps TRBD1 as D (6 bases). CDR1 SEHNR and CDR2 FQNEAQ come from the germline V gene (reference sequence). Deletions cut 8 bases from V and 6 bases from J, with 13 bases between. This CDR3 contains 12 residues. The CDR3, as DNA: TGTGCCAGCTCACAGCCAGGGGATGGCTACACCTTC. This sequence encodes CASSQPGDGYTF.

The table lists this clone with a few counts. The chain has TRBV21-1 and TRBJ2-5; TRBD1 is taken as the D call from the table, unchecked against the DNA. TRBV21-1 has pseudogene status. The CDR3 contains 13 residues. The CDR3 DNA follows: TGTGCCGTCTTACAGGGACACCGGGAGACCCAGTACTTC. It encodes CAVLQGHRETQYF.

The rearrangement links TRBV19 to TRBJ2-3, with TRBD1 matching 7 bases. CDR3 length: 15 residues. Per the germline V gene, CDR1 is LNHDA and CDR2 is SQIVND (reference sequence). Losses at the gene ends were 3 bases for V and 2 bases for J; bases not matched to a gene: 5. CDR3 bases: TGTGCCAGTAGTATCAGACAGGGAATCACAGATACGCAGTATTTT. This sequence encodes CASSIRQGITDTQYF.

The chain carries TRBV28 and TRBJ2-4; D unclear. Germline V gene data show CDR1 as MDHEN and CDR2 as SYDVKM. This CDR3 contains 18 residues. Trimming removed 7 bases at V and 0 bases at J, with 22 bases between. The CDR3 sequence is CASTSYGLKPLAKNIQYF. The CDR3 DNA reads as TGTGCCAGCACCTCGTATGGTCTCAAACCACTAGCCAAAAACATTCAGTACTTC.

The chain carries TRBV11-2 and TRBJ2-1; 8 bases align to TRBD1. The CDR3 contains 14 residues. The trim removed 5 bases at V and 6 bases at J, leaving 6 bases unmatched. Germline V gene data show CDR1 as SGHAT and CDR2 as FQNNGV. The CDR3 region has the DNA TGTGCCAGCAGCCAGACAGGGGAGCGCAATGAGCAGTTCTTC. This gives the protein CASSQTGERNEQFF.